These 29 T cell receptor beta chains came from one sample sequenced in a study of blood T cells in healthy people across ages. Together with a sample-barcoded 5' primer, a J-beta primer mix was included in a second PCR lasting about 6 to 11 cycles. TCRdb reanalysed the 5' RACE reads using MiXCR and keeps one entry per CDR3 protein. The table includes about 510,000 distinct CDR3 sequences, about 25% detected once. Another study also made use of these data, one on T cells of mothers and their children.

Sequenced: blood. These receptor sequences come from a boy younger than 10 in good health.

This chain joins TRBV4-1 and TRBJ2-7; D possibly matches TRBD1 or TRBD2 (5 bases each). The CDR3 is 15 residues long. Germline V lookup: CDR1 MGHRA, CDR2 YSYEKL. V lost 1 base and J lost 3, with 13 bases in between. In nucleotides, the CDR3 is TGCGCCAGCAGCCAAGCTCAGGGAGCCGGCTACGAGCAGTACTTC. This translates into CASSQAQGAGYEQYF.

There are a few counts of this clonotype. J is TRBJ1-1 and V is TRBV12-3 or TRBV12-4; tentatively, D is TRBD1 (6 bases). Between the trimmed V and J ends, which lost 3 bases and 1 base, there was a span of 9 bases. The CDR3 is 14 amino acids. This CDR3 reads CASSFQGRNTEAFF. As DNA, the CDR3 is TGTGCCAGCAGTTTCCAGGGGAGGAACACTGAAGCTTTCTTT.

The chain combines TRBV6-5 with TRBJ1-4; 10 nucleotides match TRBD1. Germline trimming cut 0 bases from V and 0 bases from J; bases unmatched to any gene: 4. Germline CDR1 is MNHEY and CDR2 is SVGAGI. This CDR3 comprises 18 residues. CDR3 bases: TGTGCCAGCAGTTACTCGACTGGACAGGGGGCAACTAATGAAAAACTGTTTTTT. The encoded protein is CASSYSTGQGATNEKLFF.

The V call is TRBV2, the J call TRBJ1-5; 10 bases fit TRBD1. CDR3 length: 15 amino acids. Germline CDR1 and CDR2: SNHLY and FYNNEI. Losses at the gene ends were 2 bases for V and 4 bases for J; bases not matched to a gene: 2. DNA for the CDR3: TGTGCCAGCAGTGAAAGGGACAGGGGAAATCAGCCCCAGCATTTT. Translated, it gives CASSERDRGNQPQHF.

The V gene is TRBV15, the J gene TRBJ2-1; 10 bases agree with TRBD2. The length of the CDR3 is 16 residues. The J segment lost 1 base and the V segment lost 1 base, leaving 1 base of the junction unmatched. From germline, CDR1 is LNHNV and CDR2 YYDKDF (reference sequence). The CDR3 region is CATSRASGGSYNEQFF. CDR3 bases: TGTGCCACCAGCAGAGCTAGCGGGGGTTCCTACAATGAGCAGTTCTTC. Variable domain in full (rest from reference TRBV15 and TRBJ2-1): DAMVIQNPRYQVTQFGKPVTLSCSQTLNHNVMYWYQQKSSQAPKLLFHYYDKDFNNEADTPDNFQSRRPNTSFCFLDIRSPGLGDTAMYLCATSRASGGSYNEQFFGPGTRLTVL.

The chain is built from TRBV28 and TRBJ2-7; TRBD1 agrees at 10 bases. Germline assignment: CDR1 MDHEN and CDR2 SYDVKM. The trim removed 8 bases at V and 6 bases at J, leaving 10 bases unmatched. The CDR3 totals 14 residues. Here the CDR3 DNA reads TGTGCCAGCGGCTCACCGGGACAGGGGTTCGAGCAGTACTTC. Translated: CASGSPGQGFEQYF.

The chain uses TRBV5-5 and TRBJ1-1, with a weak D call TRBD1 (6 bases). Germline V gene lookup returns CDR1 SGHKS and CDR2 YYEKEE (reference sequence). V lost 5 bases to trimming and J lost 1 base, with 12 bases between them. CDR3 length: 14 amino acids. As DNA, the CDR3 is TGTGCCAGCAGTGTCGGGACATCGAACACTGAAGCTTTCTTT. Amino acids: CASSVGTSNTEAFF.

This sequence joins TRBV7-9 and TRBJ2-2; D is ambiguous. This CDR3 has 14 amino acids. Germline CDR1 and CDR2: SEHNR and FQNEAQ (reference sequence). V was clipped by 4 bases and J by 2 bases, with 8 bases between them. CDR3 loop: CASSSRDNTGELFF. CDR3 coding DNA: TGTGCCAGCAGCTCGCGAGATAACACCGGGGAGCTGTTTTTT.

The V gene is TRBV12-3 or TRBV12-4, the J gene TRBJ2-7; no clear D gene. The J call may be mistaken, given a closer DNA end match to TRBJ2-5. This CDR3 is built from 14 residues. The CDR3 DNA is TGTGCCAGCAGTTTAGAACTCCAGCCCGAGACCCAGTACTTC. Translation gives CASSLELQPETQYF.

The chain is built from TRBV12-3 or TRBV12-4 and TRBJ2-7, with a weak D call TRBD2 (5 bases). The CDR3 length is 14 residues. V was shortened by 3 bases and J by 1 base, with 10 bases between the two germline ends. The CDR3 DNA sequence: TGTGCCAGCAGTTTCGCACGGGATTCCTACGAGCAGTACTTC. Encoded protein: CASSFARDSYEQYF.

The J gene is TRBJ1-5, the V gene TRBV4-1; 8 bases agree with TRBD1. This CDR3 has 15 amino acids. V shed 2 bases, J shed 9 bases, and the junction held 9 bases outside the gene matches. Germline CDR1 reads MGHRA; CDR2 reads YSYEKL. CDR3 DNA: TGCGCCAGCAGCCAAAACAGGGGGAACTTGAGGCCCCAGCATTTT. This gives the protein CASSQNRGNLRPQHF.

The chain has TRBV7-2 and TRBJ1-1; D is perhaps TRBD1 (5 bases). CDR1 is SGHTA, CDR2 FQGNSA, per germline. This CDR3 spans 16 amino acids. With 7 bases removed from V and 0 bases from J, the gap between germline ends came to 18 bases. The CDR3 loop is CASTGMGHSMNTEAFF. The CDR3 DNA reads as TGTGCCAGCACCGGGATGGGGCATAGTATGAACACTGAAGCTTTCTTT.

The V gene is TRBV7-9, the J gene TRBJ2-1; TRBD1 might be the D (6 bases). This CDR3 region has 12 residues. CDR1 and CDR2 from the germline V gene are SEHNR and FQNEAQ (reference sequence). Trimming shortened V by 4 bases and J by 5 bases, and 6 bases separated the two germline ends. The CDR3 is CASSWTDNEQFF. The CDR3 DNA is TGTGCCAGCAGCTGGACAGACAATGAGCAGTTCTTC.

This clonotype was found a few times. The gene calls are TRBV4-1 and TRBJ2-2; weak D call: TRBD2 (6 bases). This CDR3 spans 15 amino acids. Germline CDR1 and CDR2: MGHRA and YSYEKL. Trimming pared 0 bases from V and 6 bases from J, leaving 11 bases between. CDR3: CASSQEGLASGELFF. The DNA of the CDR3 is TGCGCCAGCAGCCAAGAGGGGCTAGCGTCCGGGGAGCTGTTTTTT.

V is TRBV20-1 and J is TRBJ2-3; D might be TRBD2 (5 bases). The germline V and J ends were trimmed by 0 bases and 2 bases, with 9 bases remaining between them. CDR1 is DFQATT, CDR2 SNEGSKA, per germline (reference sequence). The CDR3 length is 14 residues. Here the CDR3 reads CSARDRGFTDTQYF. The CDR3 DNA reads as TGCAGTGCTAGAGATCGGGGATTCACAGATACGCAGTATTTT.

This chain links TRBV7-2 with TRBJ2-3, with TRBD2 matching 9 bases. This CDR3 is built from 17 residues. The germline V gene has CDR1 SGHTA and CDR2 FQGNSA. The V and J ends lost 1 base and 5 bases, in that order; junction bases with no gene match: 10. The CDR3 region has the DNA TGTGCCAGCAGCTTAGATGGCGGGAGGGCCCGGAGAGATACGCAGTATTTT. Translated: CASSLDGGRARRDTQYF.

The chain joins TRBV21-1 to TRBJ2-3. TRBV21-1 is shown as a pseudogene. The CDR3 extends over 13 amino acids. The CDR3 DNA follows: TGTGCCAGCAGCAAGGACAGCACAGATACGCAGTATTTT. The encoded protein is CASSKDSTDTQYF.

The V and J genes are TRBV12-5 and TRBJ2-7; D gene unclear. V lost 3 bases and J 3 bases, leaving 9 bases between the germline ends. Germline CDR1 and CDR2: LGHNT and FRNRAP. This CDR3 contains 13 residues. In nucleotides, the CDR3 is TGTGCTAGTGGTTTCGGGTCCTTCTACGAGCAGTACTTC. Translated: CASGFGSFYEQYF.

The chain carries TRBV5-1 and TRBJ2-1; D is uncertain. V lost 4 bases and J lost 8, with 19 bases in between. Looked up from germline, CDR1 is SGHRS and CDR2 is YFSETQ. This CDR3 is 15 amino acids long. The CDR3 reads CASSPGTDGTYEQFF. In nucleotides, the CDR3 is TGCGCCAGCAGCCCGGGCACAGACGGTACGTATGAGCAGTTCTTC.

V gene TRBV7-9 combines with J gene TRBJ2-2; 8 bases line up with TRBD2. CDR1 is SEHNR, CDR2 FQNEAQ, per germline (reference sequence). This CDR3 has 15 residues. The DNA for the CDR3 is TGTGCGGTAGCGGGATCGAACGGGGACACCGGGGAGCTGTTTTTT. It translates to CAVAGSNGDTGELFF.

The sample holds many counts of this clonotype. The J gene is TRBJ1-5, the V gene TRBV12-3 or TRBV12-4, with D perhaps TRBD1 (6 bases). V gave up 6 bases and J gave up 6 bases, with 15 bases separating them. This CDR3 has 14 amino acids. The CDR3 coding sequence is TGTGCCAGCAGCTTTGGGGGGGCAGGTCAGCCCCAGCATTTT. Its translation: CASSFGGAGQPQHF.

In its sample, this clonotype was seen a few times. The V call is TRBV7-6, the J call TRBJ2-3; 8 bases are a match to TRBD2. Losses at the gene ends were 4 bases for V and 1 base for J; bases not matched to a gene: 7. The CDR3 loop spans 16 amino acids. Germline CDR1 is SGHVS and CDR2 is FNYEAQ. CDR3 nucleotides: TGTGCCAGCAGCTCCCGAACTAGCGGAGGCACAGATACGCAGTATTTT. It is translated as CASSSRTSGGTDTQYF.

V and J are TRBV11-2 and TRBJ2-5; unclear D gene. The DNA end favors TRBJ2-7, so the J call may be wrong. Germline CDR1 SGHAT, CDR2 FQNNGV. This CDR3 region has 14 residues. CDR3 amino acids: CASSLEGTIYEQYF. The CDR3 DNA sequence: TGTGCCAGCAGCTTAGAGGGTACAATCTACGAGCAGTACTTC.

The chain links TRBV19 to TRBJ1-4, with 10 bases fitting TRBD1. Germline V gene sequence: CDR1 LNHDA, CDR2 SQIVND (reference sequence). The ends lost 5 bases at V and 7 bases at J; junction bases unmatched: 7. This CDR3 region has 15 residues. The CDR3 loop reads CASSPDRGNGEKLFF. Written as DNA, the CDR3 is TGTGCCAGTAGTCCGGACAGGGGGAACGGTGAAAAACTGTTTTTT. The full variable domain, completed using reference TRBV19 and TRBJ1-4, is DGGITQSPKYLFRKEGQNVTLSCEQNLNHDAMYWYRQDPGQGLRLIYYSQIVNDFQKGDIAEGYSVSREKKESFPLTVTSAQKNPTAFYLCASSPDRGNGEKLFFGSGTQLSVL.

This chain connects TRBV7-2 to TRBJ2-3, with 12 nucleotides matching TRBD2. The CDR3 runs 16 residues. CDR1 SGHTA and CDR2 FQGNSA come from the germline V gene. J was trimmed by 4 bases and V by 4 bases; bases with no gene match: 6. Here the CDR3 DNA reads TGTGCCAGCAGCTCAGGACTAGCGGGATTGTCAGATACGCAGTATTTT. This codes for CASSSGLAGLSDTQYF.

This clonotype turned up a few times. The chain is built from TRBV9 and TRBJ2-1, with 8 bases matching TRBD2. V shed 3 bases, J shed 5 bases, and the junction held 1 base outside the gene matches. Germline V CDR1 and CDR2: SGDLS, YYNGEE. This CDR3 comprises 13 residues. CDR3 sequence: CASSALADNEQFF. CDR3 in DNA: TGTGCCAGCAGCGCACTAGCGGACAATGAGCAGTTCTTC.

This clonotype was recorded many times. The V and J genes are TRBV7-2 and TRBJ1-6, with 8 bases matching TRBD1. From germline, CDR1 is SGHTA and CDR2 FQGNSA. The CDR3 spans 16 residues. The V gene end was trimmed by 1 base and the J gene end by 6 bases; junction bases not matched to a gene: 5. This CDR3 reads CASSLGGTGRNSPLHF. In nucleotides, the CDR3 is TGTGCCAGCAGCTTAGGAGGGACAGGCCGTAATTCACCCCTCCACTTT.

A few counts support this clonotype. The J gene is TRBJ1-2, the V gene TRBV6-5, with D possibly matching TRBD1 (5 bases). This CDR3 comprises 13 residues. The V gene's germline CDR1 is MNHEY and CDR2 SVGAGI. Trimming cost V 6 bases and J 4 bases, with 12 bases left between them. In DNA form, the CDR3 reads TGTGCCAGCAGGTCGGGACGGGGCTATGGCTACACCTTC. Encoded protein: CASRSGRGYGYTF.

This chain links TRBV15 with TRBJ2-3, with unresolved D. V lost 1 base and J lost 0, with 8 bases in between. Germline-derived CDR1 and CDR2 are LNHNV and YYDKDF (reference sequence). The CDR3 has 15 residues. The DNA for the CDR3 is TGTGCCACCAGCAGAGTTGTGACTAGCACAGATACGCAGTATTTT. It codes for CATSRVVTSTDTQYF. The full variable domain, in which reference TRBV15 and TRBJ2-3 provide the parts outside the CDR3, is DAMVIQNPRYQVTQFGKPVTLSCSQTLNHNVMYWYQQKSSQAPKLLFHYYDKDFNNEADTPDNFQSRRPNTSFCFLDIRSPGLGDTAMYLCATSRVVTSTDTQYFGPGTRLTVL.